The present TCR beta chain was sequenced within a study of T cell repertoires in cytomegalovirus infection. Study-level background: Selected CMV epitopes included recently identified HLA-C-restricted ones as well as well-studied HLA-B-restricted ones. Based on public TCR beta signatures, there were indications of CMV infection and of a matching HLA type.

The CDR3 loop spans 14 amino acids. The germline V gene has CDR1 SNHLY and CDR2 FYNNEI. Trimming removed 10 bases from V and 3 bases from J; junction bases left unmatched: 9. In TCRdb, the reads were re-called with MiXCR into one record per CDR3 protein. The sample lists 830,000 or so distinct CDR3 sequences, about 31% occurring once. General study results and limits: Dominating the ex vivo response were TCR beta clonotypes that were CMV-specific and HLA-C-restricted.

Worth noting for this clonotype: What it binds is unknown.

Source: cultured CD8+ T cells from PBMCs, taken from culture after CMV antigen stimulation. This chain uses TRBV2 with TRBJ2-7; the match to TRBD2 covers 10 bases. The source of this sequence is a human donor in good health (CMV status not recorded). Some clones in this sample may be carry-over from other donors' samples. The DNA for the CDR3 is TGTGCCACCCATAGGACTAGCGGCATCTACGAGCAGTACTTC. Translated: CATHRTSGIYEQYF.